This is a list of T cell receptor beta chains from one sample in a study of CD8 T cells in ankylosing spondylitis. TCRdb passed the 5' RACE reads through MiXCR, listing each CDR3 protein once. This sample carries over 200,000 distinct CDR3 sequences, roughly a tenth of them seen once, and the ten largest clones take 20% to 25%. The specimen sequenced was blood, either unsorted or a sorted T cell fraction (not recorded which). Source of these receptors: a male donor with ankylosing spondylitis or in good health (not recorded which). The CDR3 runs from the conserved cysteine through the conserved F or W. A D gene is named only where the DNA matches it firmly. The listing skips clone size in some rows; elsewhere it reads once, few, many or a size class.

v_gene	j_gene	abundance	d_gene	CDR3nt	CDR3aa
TRBV20-1	TRBJ2-5	few	TRBD2	TGCAGTGCCATCCCGAACCTGATGGCGACTAGCGGGGTAAAAGAGACCCAGTACTTC	CSAIPNLMATSGVKETQYF
TRBV5-1	TRBJ2-5	many	.	TGCGCCAGCAGCTCGGACTACCAAGAGACCCAGTACTTC	CASSSDYQETQYF
TRBV28	TRBJ2-5	many	TRBD1	TGTGCCAGCAGCCGGGACAGGGGAGAAGAGACCCAGTACTTC	CASSRDRGEETQYF
TRBV3-1	TRBJ2-5	many	.	TGTGCCAGCAGCCGAAGCGCGGCAGGGACGGAGACCCAGTACTTC	CASSRSAAGTETQYF
TRBV20-1	TRBJ2-1	.	TRBD2	TGCAGTGCTGCCGAGGGAATCGGGGGGGCCAATGAGCAGTTCTTC	CSAAEGIGGANEQFF
TRBV7-9	TRBJ2-1	many	.	TGTGCCAGCAGCTTAGGGAGTGAGCAGTTCTTC	CASSLGSEQFF
TRBV7-2	TRBJ2-3	few	TRBD2	TGTGCCAGCAGCGTCACTAGCGGGGGCACAGATACGCAGTATTTT	CASSVTSGGTDTQYF
TRBV28	TRBJ2-1	.	TRBD2	TGTGCCAGCAGTTTAGGGACTAGCCCGACCTTACACTACAATGAGCAGTTCTTC	CASSLGTSPTLHYNEQFF
TRBV18	TRBJ1-5	.	.	TGTGCCAGCTCACCACCGAATCAGGGCCTAAATCAGCCCCAGCATTTT	CASSPPNQGLNQPQHF
TRBV9	TRBJ2-1	many	TRBD2	TGTGCCAGCAGCGTTACCCAGCGGGGGGATTACAATGAGCAGTTCTTC	CASSVTQRGDYNEQFF